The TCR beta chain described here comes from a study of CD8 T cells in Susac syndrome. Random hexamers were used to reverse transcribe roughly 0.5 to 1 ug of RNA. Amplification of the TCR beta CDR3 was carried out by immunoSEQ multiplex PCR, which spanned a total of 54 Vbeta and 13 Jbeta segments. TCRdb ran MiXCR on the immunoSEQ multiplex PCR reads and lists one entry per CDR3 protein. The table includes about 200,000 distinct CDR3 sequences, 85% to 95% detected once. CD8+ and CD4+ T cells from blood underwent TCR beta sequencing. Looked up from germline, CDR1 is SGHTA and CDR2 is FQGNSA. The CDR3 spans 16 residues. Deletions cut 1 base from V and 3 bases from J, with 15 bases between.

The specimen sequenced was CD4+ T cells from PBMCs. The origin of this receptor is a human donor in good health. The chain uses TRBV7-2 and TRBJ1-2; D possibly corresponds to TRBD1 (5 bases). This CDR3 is CASSLGVRVADYGYTF. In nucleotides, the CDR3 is TGTGCCAGCAGCTTAGGAGTCAGGGTGGCGGACTATGGCTACACCTTC.